This TCR beta chain is drawn from a study of T cells in localized non-small cell lung cancer. Notes on the study in general: Heterogeneity remains possible because sequencing was limited to only one tumor region. Highest T cell clonality was seen in uninvolved adjacent lung, surpassing that measured in tumor. In adjacent lung appeared a median around 57 of the top 100 tumor clones.

Profiled with immunoSEQ multiplex PCR; TCRdb holds only in-frame clones, not every one. The data contain more than 20,000 clones, about 84% of them singletons. A remark on this clone: Its antigen is as yet unknown.

The CDR3 spans 17 residues. Trimming took off 0 bases at V and 0 bases at J, with 15 bases between the two ends. Germline CDR1 LGHNA, CDR2 YNFKEQ. The V gene is TRBV4-2, the J gene TRBJ2-7; perhaps TRBD2 as D (7 bases). This sequence was found in a woman aged 40-70 years with stage II squamous cell lung carcinoma. Material: PBMCs, obtained before any cancer treatment. In DNA form, the CDR3 reads TGTGCCAGCAGCCAAGATGGGGGGGCAGGCAGCTCCTACGAGCAGTACTTC. Its translation is CASSQDGGAGSSYEQYF.